These 27 T cell receptor beta chains were all obtained from the same sample, sequenced in a study of human T cells and chemical hapten exposure. TCRdb itself ran the RACE reads through MiXCR, one entry per CDR3 protein. Of about 120,000 distinct CDR3 sequences listed, about 11% are singletons. The time point was: patch test 3, about 24 weeks after DPC sensitization. Treatment given: therapeutic diphenylcyclopropenone sensitization with weekly scalp DPC. The material was whole blood, obtained in connection with sensitization to the hapten diphenylcyclopropenone (DPC). The receptors derive from a woman in her fifties or sixties with alopecia areata. Some clones in this sample may be carry-over from other donors' samples.

The chain has TRBV6-1 and TRBJ2-7, with D perhaps TRBD2 (6 bases). The CDR3 runs 14 residues. Germline CDR1 MNHNS, CDR2 SASEGT. Trimming left V 2 bases short and J 5 bases short, with 13 bases between. CDR3 nucleotide sequence: TGTGCCAGCAGTGAATGGGGACTCTCGGACGAGCAGTACTTC. Its translation: CASSEWGLSDEQYF.

Only a few counts were recorded for this clonotype. This chain joins TRBV25-1 and TRBJ2-1; D might be TRBD2 (7 bases). Germline CDR1 and CDR2: MGHDK and SYGVNS. The CDR3 has 15 amino acids. The V and J ends lost 4 bases and 2 bases respectively, with 12 bases between them. CDR3 bases: TGTGCCAGCAGTGTGGGGGGGGGGCCCTACAATGAGCAGTTCTTC. Translation: CASSVGGGPYNEQFF.

This clonotype was seen only a few times. The V gene is TRBV7-3, the J gene TRBJ2-7, with 9 bases matching TRBD1. The junction had 9 bases not matched to a gene; V was cut back by 3 bases and J by 0 bases. From germline, CDR1 is SGHTA and CDR2 FQGTGA. CDR3 length: 17 residues. The CDR3 DNA reads as TGTGCCAGCAGCTTGCCGGGACAGGGCATTATCTCCTACGAGCAGTACTTC. Its translation is CASSLPGQGIISYEQYF.

This chain uses TRBV5-1 with TRBJ1-6, with 7 positions matching TRBD1. Germline V gene lookup returns CDR1 SGHRS and CDR2 YFSETQ. J gave up 7 bases and V 0 bases, and 1 base lay outside the gene matches. The length of the CDR3 is 14 residues. The CDR3 coding sequence is TGCGCCAGCAGCTTGGAGGACAGGAATTCACCCCTCCACTTT. This codes for CASSLEDRNSPLHF.

This clonotype was counted only a few times. The germline gene is not matched at one end of the junction; a read error may be the cause. The V call is TRBV29-1, the J call TRBJ2-6; the D gene is possibly TRBD1 (5 bases). Germline V CDR1 and CDR2: SQVTM, ANQGSEA. CDR3 length: 13 residues. As DNA, the CDR3 is TGCAGCTTTACAGGTGCTGGGACCAACGTCCTGACTTTC. This encodes CSFTGAGTNVLTF.

In its sample, this clonotype was seen a few times. This rearrangement joins TRBV4-1 to TRBJ2-2, with 8 bases that match TRBD2. CDR1 MGHRA and CDR2 YSYEKL come from the germline V gene. After removal of 0 bases from V and 3 bases from J, the junction contained 6 bases not matched to a gene. This CDR3 contains 17 residues. Here the CDR3 DNA reads TGCGCCAGCAGCCAAGATCGGCGGGGGGTCGACACCGGGGAGCTGTTTTTT. Encoded protein: CASSQDRRGVDTGELFF.

This clonotype was counted at least ten times. This chain links TRBV7-2 with TRBJ2-1, with TRBD1 matching 9 bases. CDR1 SGHTA and CDR2 FQGNSA come from the germline V gene. The CDR3 totals 15 residues. V lost 4 bases and J lost 2; bases outside the gene matches: 3. DNA of the CDR3: TGTGCCAGCAGCTCGGACAGGGGCACCTACAATGAGCAGTTCTTC. It translates to CASSSDRGTYNEQFF.

In this sample, this clonotype turned up a few times. Written as DNA, the CDR3 is TGTGCTAGTGGTCCGGGACGCAGAGTTTTCGAAGAGACCCAGTACTTC. This sequence encodes CASGPGRRVFEETQYF. V usage is TRBV12-5 and J usage is TRBJ2-5; either TRBD1 or TRBD2 may fit D (5 bases each). V lost 5 bases and J lost 3, with 19 bases in between. Germline V gene data show CDR1 as LGHNT and CDR2 as FRNRAP. This CDR3 has 16 residues.

The chain couples TRBV3-1 to TRBJ2-1, with D unclear. Trimming cost V 0 bases and J 5 bases, with 5 bases left between them. Per germline, CDR1 LGHDT and CDR2 YNNKEL (reference sequence). The CDR3 contains 13 residues. CDR3 sequence (DNA): TGTGCCAGCAGCCAAGAGGGAAACAATGAGCAGTTCTTC. It yields the protein CASSQEGNNEQFF.

CDR3 loop: CSVDSFGEQFF. The DNA for the CDR3 is TGCAGCGTTGACTCGTTCGGTGAGCAGTTCTTC. V gene TRBV29-1 combines with J gene TRBJ2-1; no definite D call. The CDR3 is made up of 11 amino acids. CDR1 and CDR2 (germline): SQVTM, ANQGSEA. V was clipped by 3 bases and J by 9 bases, with 9 bases between them.

V usage is TRBV20-1 and J usage is TRBJ2-1, with 8 bases aligning to TRBD2. Germline V gene sequence: CDR1 DFQATT, CDR2 SNEGSKA (reference sequence). The V gene end was trimmed by 4 bases and the J gene end by 3 bases; junction bases not matched to a gene: 14. The CDR3 is made up of 17 amino acids. In nucleotides, the CDR3 is TGCAGTGCTAAACAAAAAGGGCGGGGGGCCAACTACAATGAGCAGTTCTTC. This codes for CSAKQKGRGANYNEQFF.

The chain is built from TRBV3-1 and TRBJ2-3; TRBD1 might be the D (5 bases). The CDR3 has 16 amino acids. Trimming left V 4 bases short and J 2 bases short, with 16 bases between. The germline gives CDR1 LGHDT, CDR2 YNNKEL (reference sequence). For the CDR3, the DNA is TGTGCCAGCAGCCCACTAACAGGCTCCCCCACAGATACGCAGTATTTT. Translation gives CASSPLTGSPTDTQYF.

This clonotype was detected a few times. The V and J genes are TRBV4-2 and TRBJ2-7; perhaps TRBD2 as D (6 bases). Germline V gene sequence: CDR1 LGHNA, CDR2 YNFKEQ. V gave up 3 bases and J gave up 6 bases, with 18 bases separating them. The CDR3 has 15 amino acids. The CDR3: CASSQGGRGGTEQYF. The CDR3 DNA is TGTGCCAGCAGCCAGGGGGGAAGGGGCGGTACCGAGCAGTACTTC.

There are many counts of this clonotype. The chain combines TRBV3-1 with TRBJ2-3; 8 bases line up with TRBD2. V dropped 3 bases and J dropped 1; count of bases not matched to a gene: 3. The length of the CDR3 is 15 residues. Per germline, CDR1 LGHDT and CDR2 YNNKEL (reference sequence). In DNA, the CDR3 is TGTGCCAGCAGCCAGTCGGGACTAGGCACAGATACGCAGTATTTT. It codes for CASSQSGLGTDTQYF.

V usage is TRBV27 and J usage is TRBJ1-1; D possibly corresponds to TRBD1 (5 bases). The CDR3 is 13 amino acids. Germline CDR1 reads MNHEY; CDR2 reads SMNVEV (reference sequence). V lost 3 bases to trimming and J lost 6 bases, with 11 bases between them. The CDR3 DNA is TGTGCCAGCAGTTTCTCAGGGCTGGCTGAAGCTTTCTTT. Amino acids: CASSFSGLAEAFF.

The gene calls are TRBV7-6 and TRBJ1-5, with 9 bases that match TRBD1. Germline V gene lookup returns CDR1 SGHVS and CDR2 FNYEAQ. V was clipped by 2 bases and J by 0 bases; unmatched bases: 5. The CDR3 contains 17 residues. The CDR3 nucleotides read TGTGCCAGCAGCTTATGGACAGGGGTTAATAGCAATCAGCCCCAGCATTTT. Translating it yields CASSLWTGVNSNQPQHF.

This clonotype turned up a few times. The chain recombines TRBV6-1 with TRBJ1-1; TRBD1 might be the D (5 bases). Trimming removed 6 bases from V and 0 bases from J, with 14 bases in between. Germline V CDR1 and CDR2: MNHNS, SASEGT. This CDR3 is built from 15 residues. CDR3 sequence (DNA): TGTGCCAGCAGGAGCCGTAAGGGGATGAACACTGAAGCTTTCTTT. This translates into CASRSRKGMNTEAFF.

The rearrangement joins TRBV10-3 to TRBJ2-7; tentatively, D is TRBD2 (5 bases). This CDR3 comprises 14 residues. Germline V CDR1 and CDR2: ENHRY, SYGVKD. V was trimmed by 3 bases and J by 7 bases, leaving 16 bases between them. This chain's CDR3 is CAISESSVPGEQYF. CDR3 nucleotides: TGTGCCATCAGTGAAAGTAGCGTTCCGGGGGAGCAGTACTTC.

This clonotype was seen a handful of times. The chain links TRBV4-1 to TRBJ1-5, with D hard to call. V lost 0 bases to trimming and J lost 3 bases, with 3 bases between them. Germline CDR1 MGHRA, CDR2 YSYEKL. The CDR3 totals 13 residues. The CDR3 protein is CASSQDINQPQHF. The CDR3 DNA follows: TGCGCCAGCAGCCAAGATATCAATCAGCCCCAGCATTTT.

This chain joins TRBV20-1 and TRBJ2-7; 8 bases agree with TRBD2. This CDR3 comprises 15 residues. V dropped 3 bases and J dropped 0; count of bases not matched to a gene: 7. Germline assignment: CDR1 DFQATT and CDR2 SNEGSKA (reference sequence). The CDR3 sequence is CSASAQAGASYEQYF. The CDR3, as DNA: TGCAGTGCTAGTGCTCAAGCGGGGGCCTCCTACGAGCAGTACTTC.

This clonotype was picked up one time. J is TRBJ1-1 and V is TRBV30, with D uncertain. Deletions cut 0 bases from V and 11 bases from J, with 10 bases between. This CDR3 is 11 amino acids long. Germline CDR1 reads GTSNPN; CDR2 reads SVGIG (reference sequence). The CDR3 region is CAWSVPFGAFF. CDR3 nucleotide sequence: TGTGCCTGGAGTGTACCCTTTGGTGCTTTCTTT.

This clonotype was counted between two and nine times. The gene calls are TRBV29-1 and TRBJ2-1; 8 positions agree with TRBD2. V shed 2 bases, J shed 0 bases, and the junction held 12 bases outside the gene matches. Per the germline V gene, CDR1 is SQVTM and CDR2 is ANQGSEA. The CDR3 consists of 18 residues. CDR3 region: CSVERVAGLLSSYNEQFF. CDR3 sequence (DNA): TGCAGCGTTGAAAGGGTAGCGGGGTTACTCAGCTCCTACAATGAGCAGTTCTTC.

The chain combines TRBV11-1 with TRBJ2-7, with D unresolved. V lost 5 bases, J lost 0 bases, and 5 bases lay in between. The CDR3 totals 12 residues. Germline V gene lookup returns CDR1 SGHAT and CDR2 FQDESV (reference sequence). The CDR3 protein is CASSHNSYEQYF. CDR3 DNA sequence: TGTGCCAGCAGCCACAACTCCTACGAGCAGTACTTC.

This clonotype was recorded at least ten times. DNA of the CDR3: TGCGCCAGCAGCTTGAATTGGCAGGCCTATTACGAGCAGTACTTC. It specifies CASSLNWQAYYEQYF. The J gene is TRBJ2-7, the V gene TRBV5-1; D ambiguous. CDR3 length: 15 amino acids. The germline V gene encodes CDR1 SGHRS and CDR2 YFSETQ. V was trimmed by 1 base and J by 4 bases, leaving 15 bases between them.

This clonotype was seen a handful of times. The chain couples TRBV9 to TRBJ1-1; D gene unclear. The V end lost 2 bases, the J end lost 1 base, and 9 bases lay between the germline ends. Germline V CDR1 and CDR2: SGDLS, YYNGEE. There are 14 residues in the CDR3. In nucleotides, the CDR3 is TGTGCCAGCAGCGTGAGGGCTCCGAACACTGAAGCTTTCTTT. This codes for CASSVRAPNTEAFF.

This clonotype was seen a few times. The rearrangement links TRBV5-1 to TRBJ2-5; 7 bases agree with TRBD1. Losses at the gene ends were 4 bases for V and 5 bases for J; bases not matched to a gene: 8. This CDR3 region has 14 residues. CDR1 and CDR2 (germline): SGHRS, YFSETQ. CDR3 protein: CASSVTGDQETQYF. DNA for the CDR3: TGCGCCAGCAGCGTCACAGGGGATCAGGAGACCCAGTACTTC.

The J gene is TRBJ2-6, the V gene TRBV7-2; D assignment may be TRBD1 or TRBD2 (5 bases each). Trimming left V 7 bases short and J 4 bases short, with 20 bases between. Germline lookup yields CDR1 SGHTA and CDR2 FQGNSA. This CDR3 has 17 amino acids. The CDR3 sequence is CASTPVRWGTGANVLTF. CDR3 bases: TGTGCCAGCACCCCGGTTCGTTGGGGGACCGGGGCCAACGTCCTGACTTTC.